The clone carrying this T cell receptor (beta chain) was observed a few times. Its matching antigen is unknown. For the second PCR, which ran for roughly 6 to 11 cycles, a sample-barcoded 5' primer and a J-beta primer mix were used. From the 5' RACE reads, TCRdb called clonotypes with MiXCR, one entry per CDR3 protein. The sample contains about 800,000 distinct CDR3 sequences, 55% to 70% of which appear only once. This entry comes from a study of blood T cells in healthy people across ages. As for the study in general: Template switching captured about one barcoded beta molecule per two T cells. Study results and caveats: Unsorted PBMC material precluded a definitive naive versus antigen-experienced comparison. The unknown donor CMV status may have confounded expanded clonotype changes.

The CDR3 sequence is 15 residues long. Germline V gene data show CDR1 as MNHEY and CDR2 as SVGAGI. Deletions cut 0 bases from V and 0 bases from J, with 9 bases between. The clonotype originates from a man in his thirties or forties in good health. The sample consisted of blood. This chain joins TRBV6-5 and TRBJ2-7; D may correspond to TRBD1 or TRBD2 (5 bases each). CDR3 loop: CASSYSGVSSYEQYF. For the CDR3, the DNA is TGTGCCAGCAGTTACTCGGGGGTGAGCTCCTACGAGCAGTACTTC.